The subject of this entry is one T cell receptor (beta chain). This record belongs to a study of OX40 agonist ivuxolimab in advanced cancers. About the study: Ivuxolimab was administered intravenously to patients at 0.01 to 10 mg/kg every 2 weeks.

TCRdb's copy holds only in-frame clones and misses some; the assay was immunoSEQ multiplex PCR. The sample holds about 97,000 clones, roughly nine tenths seen once. Trimming cost V 3 bases and J 6 bases, with 10 bases left between them. The CDR3 loop spans 12 amino acids. Per the germline V gene, CDR1 is GTSNPN and CDR2 is SVGIG (reference sequence). Sequenced material: CD4+ or CD8+ T cells sorted from blood, taken in a trial of the OX40 agonist ivuxolimab. The source of this sequence is an adult with an advanced solid tumor such as melanoma, head and neck, liver or kidney cancer. The J gene is TRBJ2-3, the V gene TRBV30; tentatively, D is TRBD2 (6 bases). The CDR3 loop is CAWRGGWDTQYF. CDR3 in DNA: TGTGCCTGGAGGGGAGGCTGGGATACGCAGTATTTT.